This T cell receptor beta chain originates from a study of T-cell reconstitution after alpha-beta-depleted transplantation in children. It was with unique molecular identifiers that the TCRbeta library was prepared. TCRdb re-derived calls from the PCR reads in MiXCR, one entry per CDR3 protein. The top ten clones hold 9.5% to 13% of a sample with a few hundred thousand distinct CDR3 sequences, around 9.6% of them seen once. V was shortened by 3 bases and J by 8 bases, with 5 bases between the two germline ends. CDR1 is LGHNT, CDR2 FRNRAP, per germline. This CDR3 comprises 12 residues. The source was PBMCs from the stem cell graft donor, collected from the stem cell graft. This rearrangement joins TRBV12-5 to TRBJ1-6; D gene ambiguous. This clonotype originated in a human donor who donated a stem cell graft to a child with SCID. The CDR3 nucleotides read TGTGCTAGTGGTTTCCAGGATTCACCCCTCCACTTT. Translated, it gives CASGFQDSPLHF.